Below, 9 T cell receptor beta chains from the same sample are listed, as sequenced in a study of blood T cell repertoires in COVID-19. Method: immunoSEQ multiplex PCR; TCRdb's copy keeps in-frame clones and lacks some. The table has approximately 170,000 clones, 80% seen once. The specimen sequenced was PBMCs or T cells enriched from blood (not recorded which). The receptors were sampled from a man between 35 and 55 years old who had recovered from COVID-19.

The rearrangement uses TRBV19 and TRBJ2-5; 9 nucleotides agree with TRBD1. V shed 6 bases and J 1 base; nucleotides not matched to a gene: 9. Germline V gene data show CDR1 as LNHDA and CDR2 as SQIVND (reference sequence). This CDR3 has 16 residues. The CDR3, as DNA: TGTGCCAGTAGGATTACAGGGGGCGACCCCCAAGAGACCCAGTACTTC. It is translated as CASRITGGDPQETQYF.

The chain recombines TRBV7-7 with TRBJ2-7; D gene uncertain. Trimming took 1 base from V and 3 from J, leaving 13 bases between them. The CDR3 consists of 15 residues. Germline V gene sequence: CDR1 SSHAT, CDR2 FNYEAQ (reference sequence). As DNA, the CDR3 is TGTGCCAGCAGCTTAGAGGCGGCTAATCGCTACGAGCAGTACGTC. Amino acids: CASSLEAANRYEQYV.

This clone was seen a handful of times. The CDR3 sequence is CASRQRRDTEAFF. The CDR3 DNA reads as TGTGCCAGCCGTCAGAGGAGGGACACTGAAGCTTTCTTT. The V gene is TRBV12-3 or TRBV12-4, the J gene TRBJ1-1; D unclear. Trimming left V 8 bases short and J 3 bases short, with 13 bases between. This CDR3 has 13 residues.

The CDR3 DNA sequence: TGCGCCAGCAGTGACGGTAGCACAGATACGCAGTATTTT. Encoded protein: CASSDGSTDTQYF. The V and J genes are TRBV10-1 and TRBJ2-3; D is unresolved. Trimming stripped 3 bases from V and 0 bases from J, with 4 bases between. This CDR3 contains 13 residues. Germline V gene sequence: CDR1 WNHNN, CDR2 SYGVQD (reference sequence).

The chain is built from TRBV19 and TRBJ2-2; 7 bases fit TRBD1. Germline assignment: CDR1 LNHDA and CDR2 SQIVND (reference sequence). CDR3 length: 14 amino acids. V gave up 5 bases and J gave up 6 bases; unmatched junction bases: 6. The CDR3: CASSVGQLPGELFF. CDR3 coding DNA: TGTGCCAGTAGTGTGGGACAGCTCCCCGGGGAGCTGTTTTTT.

As DNA, the CDR3 is TGTGCCAGCAGCCAAGCTGGGGGGGCGGGCTACGAGCAGTACGTC. Residues: CASSQAGGAGYEQYV. This chain uses TRBV5-4 with TRBJ2-7; tentative D call: TRBD2 (7 bases). CDR3 length: 15 residues. The germline CDR1 and CDR2 sequences are SGHNT and YYREEE (reference sequence). V lost 4 bases, J lost 3 bases, and 17 bases lay in between.

The rearrangement links TRBV5-1 to TRBJ1-2; 7 positions match TRBD1. The CDR3 totals 13 residues. CDR1 SGHRS and CDR2 YFSETQ come from the germline V gene. Germline trimming cut 3 bases from V and 8 bases from J; bases unmatched to any gene: 7. CDR3 sequence (DNA): TGCGCCAGCAGCTCACAGGGGAAGGGAGGCTACACCTTC. Protein sequence: CASSSQGKGGYTF.

The sample holds one count of this clone. This rearrangement joins TRBV7-9 to TRBJ1-1; 8 bases fit TRBD1. The CDR3 consists of 15 residues. Looked up from germline, CDR1 is SEHNR and CDR2 is FQNEAQ (reference sequence). The V and J ends lost 5 bases and 3 bases, in that order; junction bases with no gene match: 8. CDR3 nucleotides: TGTGCCAGCAGCACAACAGGGGGAAAGGACACTGAAGCTTTCTTT. It is translated as CASSTTGGKDTEAFF.

J is TRBJ1-5 and V is TRBV19; tentative D call: TRBD1 (6 bases). CDR3 size: 12 residues. With 4 bases removed from V and 11 bases from J, the gap between germline ends came to 12 bases. Germline CDR1 LNHDA, CDR2 SQIVND (reference sequence). This CDR3 is CASSTQAGAQHF. The DNA for the CDR3 is TGTGCCAGTAGTACCCAGGCAGGGGCCCAGCATTTT.